These 23 T cell receptor beta chains originate from one sample sequenced in a study of cytomegalovirus exposure and HLA in healthy donors (dated by TCRdb to the late 2010s). The library relied on the immunoSEQ multiplex PCR assay. For the multiplex PCR, a mixture combining 60 forward primers for TCR Vbeta segments and 13 reverse primers for TCR Jbeta segments was used. This immuneACCESS table, as held by TCRdb, lists in-frame sequences with V and J called but not all clones. Of the missing ones, under half trace to an unresolved V gene in checked studies; the others have no known cause. The table for this sample lists 200,000 to 250,000 clones; roughly 80% of them were counted only once. The ten largest clonotypes hold approximately 2.9% of the sample. Sequenced sample: PBMCs. The receptors shown here come from a young man in good health and CMV-seronegative.

The J gene is TRBJ1-5, the V gene TRBV6-4; TRBD1 aligns across 9 bases. Per germline, CDR1 MRHNA and CDR2 SNTAGT. V shed 10 bases, J shed 6 bases, and the junction held 7 bases outside the gene matches. This CDR3 is built from 13 residues. CDR3 in DNA: TGTGCCAACCCGACAGGGGGGAGTCAGCCCCAGCATTTT. Its protein product is CANPTGGSQPQHF.

Of note for this clone: This may come from a read error, since a much larger clone is one base off. The chain couples TRBV7-6 to TRBJ1-1, with 7 bases aligning to TRBD1. V trimming: 5 bases; J trimming: 1 base; junction bases outside the gene matches: 4. Per the germline V gene, CDR1 is SGHVS and CDR2 is FNYEAQ. The CDR3 sequence is 14 residues long. In DNA form, the CDR3 reads TGTGCCAGCAGCGCCGCAGGGGGGAACACTGAAGCTTTCTTT. As protein: CASSAAGGNTEAFF.

This clone showed up just a few times. The chain uses TRBV25-1 and TRBJ1-4, with 8 bases fitting TRBD1. Trimming took 3 bases from V and 8 from J; bases not matched to a gene: 5. Germline CDR1 reads MGHDK; CDR2 reads SYGVNS. The CDR3 sequence is 14 residues long. CDR3 amino acids: CASSETGVQEKLFF. The CDR3 nucleotides are TGTGCCAGCAGTGAGACAGGGGTGCAAGAAAAACTGTTTTTT.

This clone was observed once. The rearrangement joins TRBV5-1 to TRBJ2-5; 8 nucleotides match TRBD2. CDR1 is SGHRS, CDR2 YFSETQ, per germline. Trimming cost V 7 bases and J 1 base; bases outside gene matches: 6. CDR3 length: 14 amino acids. The CDR3 reads CASLSGGVQETQYF. CDR3 nucleotide sequence: TGCGCCAGCTTGAGCGGGGGAGTCCAAGAGACCCAGTACTTC.

The genes are TRBV4-1 and TRBJ2-3, with 15 bases matching TRBD2. V shed 6 bases and J 4 bases; nucleotides not matched to a gene: 14. CDR3 length: 19 amino acids. Germline lookup yields CDR1 MGHRA and CDR2 YSYEKL. This chain's CDR3 is CASRHHPGLAGGLADTQYF. The CDR3 DNA follows: TGCGCCAGCAGACACCATCCGGGACTAGCGGGGGGATTGGCAGATACGCAGTATTTT.

The chain links TRBV7-8 to TRBJ2-3; 13 bases are shared with TRBD2. The CDR3 runs to 16 residues. V was pared by 5 bases and J by 2 bases, with 4 bases of the junction left unmatched. CDR1 is SGHVS and CDR2 is FQNEAQ in the germline V gene. In DNA, the CDR3 is TGTGCCAGCAGCGTACTAGCGGGGGGGGTCACAGATACGCAGTATTTT. Protein product: CASSVLAGGVTDTQYF.

This chain joins TRBV19 and TRBJ2-1, with TRBD2 identical over 8 bases. The ends lost 3 bases at V and 6 bases at J; junction bases unmatched: 4. Germline values: CDR1 LNHDA, CDR2 SQIVND (reference sequence). This CDR3 comprises 14 residues. The CDR3 coding sequence is TGTGCCAGTAGTATGCCCGGGGGGGGCAATGAGCAGTTCTTC. Translated, it gives CASSMPGGGNEQFF.

The rearrangement uses TRBV18 and TRBJ1-3; D is unresolved. CDR1 KGHSH and CDR2 LQKENI come from the germline V gene. This CDR3 region has 15 residues. The V and J ends lost 5 bases and 0 bases respectively, with 11 bases between them. The CDR3: CASSTDIISGNTIYF. The CDR3 DNA follows: TGTGCCAGCTCAACTGACATTATCTCTGGAAACACCATATATTTT. The entire variable domain, with the rest obtained from reference TRBV18 and TRBJ1-3, is as follows: NAGVMQNPRHLVRRRGQEARLRCSPMKGHSHVYWYRQLPEEGLKFMVYLQKENIIDESGMPKERFSAEFPKEGPSILRIQQVVRGDSAAYFCASSTDIISGNTIYFGEGSWLTVV.

This chain uses TRBV4-2 with TRBJ1-1, with TRBD1 matching 10 bases. Germline CDR1 is LGHNA and CDR2 is YNFKEQ. J gave up 1 base and V 4 bases, and 6 bases lay outside the gene matches. The CDR3 runs to 16 residues. The CDR3 spells CASSLGTGEKNTEAFF. The CDR3 nucleotides are TGTGCCAGCAGCCTCGGGACAGGGGAGAAGAACACTGAAGCTTTCTTT.

The V and J genes are TRBV5-1 and TRBJ1-3; perhaps TRBD1 as D (5 bases). Germline assignment: CDR1 SGHRS and CDR2 YFSETQ. The CDR3 runs 15 residues. V dropped 4 bases and J dropped 2 bases, with 13 bases sitting between them. CDR3 coding DNA: TGCGCCAGCAGCGACGGAGGGACTGCTGGAAACACCATATATTTT. As protein: CASSDGGTAGNTIYF.

This clone came up once. The chain carries TRBV7-9 and TRBJ1-1; no firm D call. CDR1 is SEHNR and CDR2 is FQNEAQ in the germline V gene (reference sequence). V gave up 7 bases and J gave up 1 base, with 13 bases separating them. The CDR3 has 14 residues. The CDR3 sequence is CASNSPARNTEAFF. The CDR3 bases are TGTGCCAGCAACTCACCTGCGCGGAACACTGAAGCTTTCTTT.

The V and J genes are TRBV7-9 and TRBJ1-1, with 8 bases aligning to TRBD1. CDR1 and CDR2 from the germline V gene are SEHNR and FQNEAQ (reference sequence). With 5 bases clipped from V and 7 bases from J, the junction kept 15 bases outside the gene matches. The CDR3 spans 16 residues. The CDR3 spells CASSHIPPGQDFEAFF. Written as DNA, the CDR3 is TGTGCCAGCAGCCACATTCCGCCGGGACAGGATTTTGAAGCTTTCTTT.

The chain recombines TRBV10-2 with TRBJ2-7; 11 bases match TRBD2. The CDR3 contains 15 residues. With V trimmed by 6 bases and J by 0 bases, 4 bases remained unmatched. Looked up from germline, CDR1 is WSHSY and CDR2 is SAAADI. CDR3 nucleotides: TGCGCCAGCAGGTCTAGCGGGGGGAGCTCCTACGAGCAGTACTTC. The encoded protein is CASRSSGGSSYEQYF.

The chain is built from TRBV28 and TRBJ1-4; D may be TRBD1 (5 bases). Germline V CDR1 and CDR2: MDHEN, SYDVKM. This CDR3 has 15 residues. Deletions cut 6 bases from V and 8 bases from J, with 19 bases between. CDR3 DNA: TGTGCCAGCAGCCCCGGGGGGAACCGGAGAGAAAAACTGTTTTTT. It yields the protein CASSPGGNRREKLFF.

V usage is TRBV5-1 and J usage is TRBJ2-5; D is possibly TRBD2 (6 bases). Germline V gene lookup returns CDR1 SGHRS and CDR2 YFSETQ. This CDR3 has 15 amino acids. V lost 3 bases and J 7 bases, leaving 19 bases between the germline ends. The CDR3, as DNA: TGCGCCAGCAGCTGGGGTGATGGAGGGCGAGGGACCCAGTACTTC. It specifies CASSWGDGGRGTQYF.

This chain links TRBV27 with TRBJ2-4; a possible D gene is TRBD1 (6 bases). Germline V gene data show CDR1 as MNHEY and CDR2 as SMNVEV (reference sequence). Trimming took 3 bases from V and 9 from J, leaving 9 bases between them. This CDR3 has 12 amino acids. CDR3 sequence reads: CASSFRGGIQYF. In DNA form, the CDR3 reads TGTGCCAGCAGTTTCCGAGGGGGCATTCAGTACTTC.

The chain carries TRBV9 and TRBJ2-1, with TRBD2 identical over 10 bases. V was pared by 3 bases and J by 6 bases, with 3 bases of the junction left unmatched. The CDR3 is 14 residues long. Germline CDR1 reads SGDLS; CDR2 reads YYNGEE. CDR3 bases: TGTGCCAGCAGCGCCGGGACTAGCGCCAATGAGCAGTTCTTC. Its translation: CASSAGTSANEQFF.

The chain recombines TRBV7-2 with TRBJ2-7, with D perhaps matching TRBD1 (5 bases). This CDR3 is 14 amino acids long. Germline-derived CDR1 and CDR2 are SGHTA and FQGNSA. With 4 bases removed from V and 2 bases from J, the gap between germline ends came to 12 bases. The CDR3 nucleotides read TGTGCCAGCAGCTCCCGCCCAGGGCCCTACGAGCAGTACTTC. Protein sequence: CASSSRPGPYEQYF.

This rearrangement joins TRBV9 to TRBJ2-1; TRBD2 matches 7 bases. The germline CDR1 and CDR2 sequences are SGDLS and YYNGEE. Losses at the gene ends were 7 bases for V and 9 bases for J; bases not matched to a gene: 1. The CDR3 length is 10 residues. This CDR3 is CASGGGEQFF. The CDR3 DNA follows: TGTGCCAGCGGGGGGGGTGAGCAGTTCTTC.

The CDR3 DNA reads TGTGCCAGCCTGGACAGGGTCAATGGCTACACCTTC. It specifies CASLDRVNGYTF. The V gene is TRBV2, the J gene TRBJ1-2; TRBD1 agrees at 8 bases. Trimming at V came to 8 bases and at J to 6 bases, leaving 5 bases not matched to a gene. The CDR3 covers 12 residues. Per germline, CDR1 SNHLY and CDR2 FYNNEI.

The chain joins TRBV2 to TRBJ2-1; a weak D match, TRBD1 (5 bases). The CDR3 contains 16 residues. Per germline, CDR1 SNHLY and CDR2 FYNNEI. Trimming pared 2 bases from V and 1 base from J, leaving 12 bases between. Here the CDR3 reads CASSELKRGSYNEQFF. The DNA for the CDR3 is TGTGCCAGCAGTGAATTAAAAAGGGGATCCTACAATGAGCAGTTCTTC.

Comment on this clone: One end of the junction is discordant with germline, which a read error may explain. The rearrangement uses TRBV7-9 and TRBJ1-1; unclear D gene. This CDR3 is built from 14 residues. CDR1 and CDR2 from the germline V gene are SEHNR and FQNEAQ (reference sequence). The CDR3 DNA reads TGTTCCAGCAGCTTTTTAAAGCCGAACACTGAAGCTTTCTTT. The encoded protein is CSSSFLKPNTEAFF.

J is TRBJ1-1 and V is TRBV2, with 8 bases that match TRBD1. The germline gives CDR1 SNHLY, CDR2 FYNNEI. Trimming at V came to 3 bases and at J to 9 bases, leaving 15 bases not matched to a gene. The CDR3 extends over 16 amino acids. The CDR3 DNA reads TGTGCCAGCAGTGATAGCCCCGGGACAGGCCTTCCGAAAGCTTTCTTT. Its translation is CASSDSPGTGLPKAFF.